This passage covers 2 T cell receptor beta chains from one sample sequenced in a study of identical twins. One entry per CDR3 protein results from TCRdb running MiXCR on the 5' RACE reads. The sample contains about 280,000 distinct CDR3 sequences, more than 6.5% of which appear only once. These data also featured in a second study, about yellow fever vaccine responses in identical twins.

The sample consisted of memory (CD45RO+) T cells sorted from blood. These receptors were obtained from a woman aged 18-30 years in good health.

This clonotype was counted a few times. The chain's CDR3 is CSASLGDNSPLHF. The CDR3 region has the DNA TGCAGTGCTAGTTTGGGGGACAATTCACCCCTCCACTTT. V usage is TRBV20-1 and J usage is TRBJ1-6, with D tentatively TRBD1 (5 bases). In germline, CDR1 is DFQATT, CDR2 SNEGSKA (reference sequence). This CDR3 comprises 13 residues. Between the trimmed V and J ends, which lost 3 bases and 7 bases, there was a span of 10 bases.

CDR3 protein: CSAELQGNQPQHF. The CDR3 DNA sequence: TGCAGTGCCGAACTTCAGGGGAATCAGCCCCAGCATTTT. The J gene is TRBJ1-5, the V gene TRBV20-1; tentatively, D is TRBD1 (6 bases). The CDR3 has 13 amino acids. V gave up 6 bases and J gave up 4 bases, with 13 bases separating them. Per the germline V gene, CDR1 is DFQATT and CDR2 is SNEGSKA (reference sequence).